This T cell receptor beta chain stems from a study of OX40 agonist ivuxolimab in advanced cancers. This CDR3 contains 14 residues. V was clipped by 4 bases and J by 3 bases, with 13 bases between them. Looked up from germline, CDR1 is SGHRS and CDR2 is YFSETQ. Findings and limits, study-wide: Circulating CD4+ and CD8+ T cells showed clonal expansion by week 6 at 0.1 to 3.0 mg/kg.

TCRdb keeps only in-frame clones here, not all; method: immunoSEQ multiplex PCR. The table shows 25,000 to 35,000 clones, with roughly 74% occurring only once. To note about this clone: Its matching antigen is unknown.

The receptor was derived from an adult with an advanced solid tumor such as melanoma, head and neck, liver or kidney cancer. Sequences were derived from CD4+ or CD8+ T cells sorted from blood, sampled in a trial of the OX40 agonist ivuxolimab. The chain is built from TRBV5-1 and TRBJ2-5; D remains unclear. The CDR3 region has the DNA TGCGCCAGCAGCCTCCGGTGGACCAAAGAGACCCAGTACTTC. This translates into CASSLRWTKETQYF.